This is a list of T cell receptor beta chains from one sample in a study of T cell responses to AZD1222 COVID-19 vaccine. Method: immunoSEQ multiplex PCR; TCRdb's copy keeps in-frame clones and lacks some. The sample shows fewer than 150,000 clones, nearly 90% of them seen only once. The starting material was peripheral blood, obtained 28 days after the second AZD1222 dose. The source is an adult who received the AZD1222 COVID-19 vaccine. CDR3s leave out the opening cysteine and the closing phenylalanine or tryptophan. Each record gives: D gene, V gene, CDR3 protein. A D gene is named only where the DNA matches it firmly.

D: NA
V: TRBV3-1/TRBV3-2
CDR3: ASSQLSFDEQF

D: TRBD1
V: TRBV11-3
CDR3: ASSTGQGRGTEAF

D: TRBD2
V: TRBV7-3
CDR3: ASSRTSGESNEQF

D: TRBD2
V: TRBV14
CDR3: ASSPLAGGDTDTQY

D: TRBD2
V: TRBV4-2
CDR3: ASSQEVAGGHISHEQY

D: TRBD1
V: TRBV5-1
CDR3: ASSRDSPTEAF

D: NA
V: TRBV27
CDR3: ASSWGGAGGELF

D: TRBD2
V: TRBV5-4
CDR3: ASSLGLAGSYEQY

D: NA
V: TRBV12-3/TRBV12-4
CDR3: ASSLVDEAF

D: TRBD1
V: TRBV4-2
CDR3: ASSQMMWGTGLNQEQY

D: NA
V: TRBV28
CDR3: ASSLGGNRNQPQH

D: TRBD1
V: TRBV10-3
CDR3: AISRQGNGNEKLF

D: NA
V: TRBV10-3
CDR3: AISESRGALGNEKLF

D: TRBD2
V: TRBV9
CDR3: ASSVGIAGVSSTGELF

D: NA
V: TRBV12-3/TRBV12-4
CDR3: ASSFEGALGY

D: NA
V: TRBV18
CDR3: ASSPPVQVAGYT

D: NA
V: TRBV6-1
CDR3: ASSDEGGQRDTQY

D: TRBD2
V: TRBV7-6
CDR3: ASSLEPSGRAYNEQF

D: NA
V: TRBV7-3
CDR3: ASRLGRGYNEQF

D: NA
V: TRBV29-1
CDR3: SVAQPSTDTQY